This TCR beta chain was sequenced during a study of T cells after yellow fever vaccination. TCRdb redid the calling of the 5' RACE reads with MiXCR, one entry per CDR3 protein. The sample holds 250,000 to 400,000 distinct CDR3 sequences, around 4.5% seen once. Many counts were recorded for this clonotype. Germline values: CDR1 DFQATT, CDR2 SNEGSKA (reference sequence). V shed 6 bases and J 5 bases; nucleotides not matched to a gene: 13. The CDR3 is 15 amino acids. The chain links TRBV20-1 to TRBJ2-1; 7 nucleotides line up with TRBD1. The TCR originated in a man younger than 35 who received the YFV17D yellow fever vaccine. Here the sequenced sample was PBMCs, taken 15 days after the yellow fever booster vaccination. This CDR3 is CSALQQGKVHNEQFF. The DNA for the CDR3 is TGCAGTGCGCTACAACAGGGGAAAGTCCACAATGAGCAGTTCTTC.